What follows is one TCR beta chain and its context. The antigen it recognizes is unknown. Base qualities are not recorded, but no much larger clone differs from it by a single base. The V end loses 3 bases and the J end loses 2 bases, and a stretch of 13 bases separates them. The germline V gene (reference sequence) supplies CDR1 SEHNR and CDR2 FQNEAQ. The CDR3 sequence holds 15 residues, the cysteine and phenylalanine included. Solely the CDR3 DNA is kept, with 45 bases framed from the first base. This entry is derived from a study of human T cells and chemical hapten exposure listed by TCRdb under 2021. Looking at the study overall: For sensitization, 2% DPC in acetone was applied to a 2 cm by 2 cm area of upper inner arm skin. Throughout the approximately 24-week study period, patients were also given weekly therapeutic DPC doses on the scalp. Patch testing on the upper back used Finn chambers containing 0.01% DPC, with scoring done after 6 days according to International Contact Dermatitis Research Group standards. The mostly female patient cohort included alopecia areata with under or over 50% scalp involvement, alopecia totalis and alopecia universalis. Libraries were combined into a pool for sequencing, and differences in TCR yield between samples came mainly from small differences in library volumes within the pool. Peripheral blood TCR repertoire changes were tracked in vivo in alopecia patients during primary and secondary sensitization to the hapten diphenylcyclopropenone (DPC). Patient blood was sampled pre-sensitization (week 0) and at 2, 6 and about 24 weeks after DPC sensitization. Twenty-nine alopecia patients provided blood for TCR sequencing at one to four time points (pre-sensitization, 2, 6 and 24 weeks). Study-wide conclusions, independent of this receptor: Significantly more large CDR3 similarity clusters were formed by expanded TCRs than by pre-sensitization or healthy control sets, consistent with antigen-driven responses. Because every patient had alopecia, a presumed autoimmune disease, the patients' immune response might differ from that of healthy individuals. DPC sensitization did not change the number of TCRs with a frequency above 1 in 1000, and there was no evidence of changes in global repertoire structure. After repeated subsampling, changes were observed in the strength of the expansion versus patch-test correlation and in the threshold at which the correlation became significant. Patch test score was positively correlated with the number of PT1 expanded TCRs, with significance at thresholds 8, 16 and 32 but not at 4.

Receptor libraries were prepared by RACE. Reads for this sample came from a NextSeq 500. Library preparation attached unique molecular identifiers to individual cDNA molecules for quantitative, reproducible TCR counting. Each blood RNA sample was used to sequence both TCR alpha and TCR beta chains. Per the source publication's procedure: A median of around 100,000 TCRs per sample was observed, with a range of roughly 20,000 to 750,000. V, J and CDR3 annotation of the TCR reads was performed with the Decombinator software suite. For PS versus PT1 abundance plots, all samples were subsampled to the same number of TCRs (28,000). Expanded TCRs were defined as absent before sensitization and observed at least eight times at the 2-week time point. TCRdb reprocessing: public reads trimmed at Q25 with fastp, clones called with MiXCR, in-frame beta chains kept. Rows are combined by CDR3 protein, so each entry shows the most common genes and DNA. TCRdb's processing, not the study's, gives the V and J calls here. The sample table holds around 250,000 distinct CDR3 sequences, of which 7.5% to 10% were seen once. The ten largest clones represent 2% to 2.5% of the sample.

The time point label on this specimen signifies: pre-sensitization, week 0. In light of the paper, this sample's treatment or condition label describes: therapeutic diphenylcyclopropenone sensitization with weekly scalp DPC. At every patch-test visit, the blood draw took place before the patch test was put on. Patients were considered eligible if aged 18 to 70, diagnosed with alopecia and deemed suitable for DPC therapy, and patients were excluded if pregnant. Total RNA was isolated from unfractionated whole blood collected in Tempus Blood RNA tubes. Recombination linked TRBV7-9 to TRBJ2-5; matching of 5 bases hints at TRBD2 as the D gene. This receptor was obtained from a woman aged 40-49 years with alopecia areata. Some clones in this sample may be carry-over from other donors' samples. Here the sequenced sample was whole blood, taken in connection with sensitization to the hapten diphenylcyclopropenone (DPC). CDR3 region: CASSLNLPGQETQYF. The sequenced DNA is TGTGCCAGCAGCTTGAACCTCCCGGGACAAGAGACCCAGTACTTC. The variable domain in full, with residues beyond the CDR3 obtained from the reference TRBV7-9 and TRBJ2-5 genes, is DTGVSQNPRHKITKRGQNVTFRCDPISEHNRLYWYRQTLGQGPEFLTYFQNEAQLEKSRLLSDRFSAERPKGSFSTLEIQRTEQGDSAMYLCASSLNLPGQETQYFGPGTRLLVL.